This T cell receptor (beta chain) was identified in a study of blood T cell repertoires in COVID-19. The wider study: The samples span acute and convalescent COVID-19 from the United States, Italy and Spain.

Method: immunoSEQ multiplex PCR; TCRdb's copy keeps in-frame clones and lacks some. The table has approximately 260,000 clones, around nine tenths seen once. Participants were aged 18 to 89 years, lived in 24 US areas, and enrolled virtually. Cohorts were determined from participant-reported clinical history. Recovered participants had two consecutive negative NP/OP PCR tests, healthcare professional clearance, or symptom resolution. This receptor was obtained from an older woman who had recovered from COVID-19. The source material was PBMCs or T cells enriched from blood (not recorded which).

CDR3 bases: TGTGCCAGCAGTGGAGGACAGGGGAGGCAGCCCCAGCATTTT. Translating gives CASSGGQGRQPQHF. The chain has TRBV2 and TRBJ1-5, with 9 bases lining up with TRBD1. J was trimmed by 7 bases and V by 4 bases; bases with no gene match: 5. From germline, CDR1 is SNHLY and CDR2 FYNNEI. The CDR3 runs to 14 residues.